The rows below give T cell receptor beta chains drawn from one sample of a study of T cells in Graves' hyperthyroidism and ophthalmopathy. TCRdb called the multiplex PCR reads again in MiXCR, with one record for every CDR3 protein. The sample lists approximately 690,000 distinct CDR3 sequences, around 20% seen once, with under 35% in the top ten. The specimen sequenced was blood. These receptors originate from a man aged 25 to 40 with Graves' ophthalmopathy. Each CDR3 is given with its conserved first and last residue. Fields, in order: clone size, V gene, D gene, J gene, CDR3 protein, CDR3 DNA. A D gene is named only where the DNA matches it firmly. Clone size is stated in some rows and not others, as once, few, many or a class when expanded.

>few|TRBV5-1|.|TRBJ1-1
CASSLVSVKNTEAFF
TGCGCCAGCAGCTTGGTCTCGGTGAAAAACACTGAAGCTTTCTTT
>many|TRBV5-1|TRBD2|TRBJ2-7
CASSHGTSGSLTYEQYF
TGCGCCAGCAGCCATGGGACTAGCGGGAGCCTGACCTACGAGCAGTACTTC
>few|TRBV29-1|.|TRBJ2-1
CSVRPGPSSYNEQFF
TGCAGCGTTAGGCCGGGACCAAGCTCCTACAATGAGCAGTTCTTC
>few|TRBV19|.|TRBJ2-2
CASSKTNTGELFF
TGTGCCAGTAGTAAGACGAACACCGGGGAGCTGTTTTTT
>.|TRBV28|TRBD2|TRBJ2-1
CASSLTSAGSYNERFF
TGTGCCAGCAGCCTCACTAGCGCCGGCTCCTACAATGAGCGGTTCTTC
>.|TRBV3-1|.|TRBJ2-3
CANSPGPSSTDTQYF
TGTGCCAACAGCCCGGGACCCAGTAGCACAGATACGCAGTATTTT
>few|TRBV6-1|.|TRBJ2-7
CASRIRTAPYEQYF
TGTGCCAGCAGGATCCGGACAGCACCCTACGAGCAGTACTTC
>.|TRBV7-7|.|TRBJ1-1
CASSFGVGTEAFF
TGTGCTAGCAGCTTTGGGGTCGGCACTGAAGCTTTCTTT
>.|TRBV7-6|TRBD1|TRBJ2-1
CASSHLTGVREQFF
TGTGCCAGCAGCCATTTGACAGGGGTTCGTGAGCAGTTCTTC
>.|TRBV12-5|.|TRBJ2-2
CASGLYGSAGELFF
TGTGCTAGTGGTTTGTACGGGAGCGCCGGGGAGCTGTTTTTT
>.|TRBV10-1|TRBD1|TRBJ2-7
CASSESRDRGYEQYF
TGCGCCAGCAGTGAGTCCCGGGACAGGGGCTACGAGCAGTACTTC
>few|TRBV9|TRBD1|TRBJ2-7
CASSFRDRSAGDEQYF
TGTGCCAGCAGCTTCCGGGACAGGTCAGCAGGGGACGAGCAGTACTTC
>.|TRBV3-1|TRBD2|TRBJ2-1
CASSPYPLAGAYNEQFF
TGTGCCAGCAGCCCATACCCTCTAGCGGGAGCGTACAATGAGCAGTTCTTC
>few|TRBV19|TRBD2|TRBJ2-1
CASSIVGGRNPYNEQFF
TGTGCCAGTAGTATAGTCGGGGGGAGGAATCCCTACAATGAGCAGTTCTTC
>.|TRBV6-5|.|TRBJ2-7
CASSYGVPGYEQYF
TGTGCCAGCAGTTACGGTGTCCCAGGGTACGAGCAGTACTTC
>few|TRBV9|.|TRBJ1-1
CASSSHRGATEAFF
TGTGCCAGCAGCTCCCATCGAGGGGCCACTGAAGCTTTCTTT
>many|TRBV3-1|TRBD1|TRBJ1-5
CASSQDRGTSQPQHF
TGTGCCAGCAGCCAGGACAGGGGGACGAGTCAGCCCCAGCATTTT
>.|TRBV7-9|TRBD1|TRBJ2-5
CASSPRGSETQYF
TGTGCCAGCAGCCCCAGGGGGTCCGAGACCCAGTACTTC
>many|TRBV6-2/TRBV6-3|TRBD1|TRBJ1-1
CASRTGPEAFF
TGTGCCAGCAGGACAGGGCCGGAAGCTTTCTTT
>many|TRBV28|.|TRBJ2-3
CASRPQFLGGGITDTQYF
TGTGCCAGCAGACCACAATTTCTAGGGGGAGGCATCACAGATACGCAGTATTTT
>many|TRBV11-2|.|TRBJ2-2
CASSPRAGRNTGELFF
TGTGCCAGCAGCCCCCGGGCGGGAAGGAACACCGGGGAGCTGTTTTTT
>many|TRBV7-9|TRBD2|TRBJ2-3
CASSFRLAGHTDTQYF
TGTGCCAGCAGCTTCCGACTAGCGGGACATACAGATACGCAGTATTTT
>many|TRBV11-2|.|TRBJ1-2
CASSSTGRYGYTF
TGTGCCAGCAGCTCGACAGGCCGCTATGGCTACACCTTC
>.|TRBV20-1|.|TRBJ1-5
CSARDANQPQHF
TGCAGTGCTAGAGATGCGAATCAGCCCCAGCATTTT
>few|TRBV29-1|TRBD1|TRBJ1-1
CSVRALGQGNTEAFF
TGCAGCGTTCGAGCATTGGGACAGGGGAACACTGAAGCTTTCTTT
>.|TRBV7-9|TRBD1|TRBJ2-2
CASSSRTGESGELFF
TGTGCCAGCAGCTCACGGACAGGGGAGTCCGGGGAGCTGTTTTTT
>.|TRBV28|TRBD2|TRBJ2-6
CASSFDLAEYSGANVLTF
TGTGCCAGCAGTTTTGACCTAGCGGAGTACTCTGGGGCCAACGTCCTGACTTTC
>many|TRBV28|.|TRBJ1-4
CASSSRRSEKLFF
TGTGCCAGCAGTTCCAGGAGGAGTGAAAAACTGTTTTTT
>.|TRBV29-1|.|TRBJ2-5
CSVGNRRETQYF
TGCAGCGTTGGGAACAGACGAGAGACCCAGTACTTC